A single sample is the source of the 11 T cell receptor beta chains below, sequenced in a study of metastatic and nonmetastatic thyroid tumors. Patients had received no treatment of any kind before thyroid surgery. TCRdb called clones again from the PCR reads with MiXCR. This table has approximately 35,000 clones, approximately 11% appearing once. Sequencing used blood. These receptors came from a female donor with papillary thyroid cancer or a benign thyroid nodule (not recorded which). Some clones in this sample may be carry-over from other donors' samples.

This clone was recorded many times. One base away lies a much larger clone, so this may be a sequencing read error. This chain links TRBV29-1 with TRBJ1-3, with 9 bases aligning to TRBD1. This CDR3 spans 15 amino acids. Germline V gives CDR1 SQVTM, CDR2 ANQGSEA. CDR3 residues: CGAAVQGAPGNTIYF. The CDR3 region has the DNA TGCGGCGCCGCGGTACAGGGGGCTCCTGGAAACACCATATATTTT. Looking up the rest from reference TRBV29-1 and TRBJ1-3 gives the full variable domain: SAVISQKPSRDICQRGTSLTIQCQVDSQVTMMFWYRQQPGQSLTLIATANQGSEATYESGFVIDKFPISRPNLTFSTLTVSNMSPEDSSIYLCGAAVQGAPGNTIYFGEGSWLTVV.

This clone has at least ten counts. The chain couples TRBV5-6 to TRBJ1-3; D is ambiguous. The CDR3 covers 14 residues. Trimming left V 2 bases short and J 0 bases short, with 6 bases between. Germline V gene sequence: CDR1 SGHDT, CDR2 YYEEEE. The CDR3 is CASSFGDSGNTIYF. The CDR3 bases are TGTGCCAGCAGCTTTGGGGACTCTGGAAACACCATATATTTT.

This clone was seen many times. This rearrangement joins TRBV12-3 or TRBV12-4 to TRBJ2-5; 8 nucleotides line up with TRBD1. The CDR3 loop spans 15 amino acids. V was pared by 6 bases and J by 2 bases, with 8 bases of the junction left unmatched. The CDR3 region has the DNA TGTGCCAGCAGGGGAGACAGGGGTGGGCAAGAGACCCAGTACTTC. As protein: CASRGDRGGQETQYF.

This clone appeared many times. The chain uses TRBV6-4 and TRBJ2-3; 8 bases line up with TRBD1. Germline CDR1 and CDR2: MRHNA and SNTAGT. The CDR3 extends over 15 amino acids. After removal of 0 bases from V and 4 bases from J, the junction contained 3 bases not matched to a gene. The CDR3 DNA reads TGTGCCAGCAGTGACTCGCCAGGGGGCCCAGATACGCAGTATTTT. This gives the protein CASSDSPGGPDTQYF.

This clone occurred many times. This chain joins TRBV6-2 or TRBV6-3 and TRBJ2-7; the match to TRBD2 covers 14 bases. Germline values: CDR1 MNHEY, CDR2 SVGEGT. With 6 bases clipped from V and 7 bases from J, the junction kept 8 bases outside the gene matches. There are 15 residues in the CDR3. CDR3 in DNA: TGTGCCAGCAGCTCCGGACTAGCGGGAGGAGGAGAGCAGTACTTC. It yields the protein CASSSGLAGGGEQYF.

This clone has ten or more counts. This sequence joins TRBV19 and TRBJ2-7; 10 nucleotides align to TRBD2. The CDR3 length is 15 residues. Per the germline V gene, CDR1 is LNHDA and CDR2 is SQIVND (reference sequence). The V and J ends lost 7 bases and 3 bases, in that order; junction bases with no gene match: 9. This CDR3 is CASTVSSGRIYEQYF. The DNA for the CDR3 is TGTGCCAGTACTGTCTCTAGCGGGAGAATCTACGAGCAGTACTTC.

The sample holds many counts of this clone. The chain combines TRBV14 with TRBJ2-1, with 8 bases matching TRBD1. The V segment lost 5 bases and the J segment 9 bases; nucleotides outside the gene matches: 6. Germline CDR1 is SGHDN and CDR2 is FVKESK. The CDR3 sequence is 13 residues long. CDR3 protein: CASSTRTGIEQFF. The CDR3 region has the DNA TGTGCCAGCAGCACCCGGACAGGGATTGAGCAGTTCTTC.

This clone was counted ten times or more. The chain couples TRBV6-1 to TRBJ2-7, with TRBD1 matching 9 bases. The J segment lost 6 bases and the V segment lost 5 bases, leaving 5 bases of the junction unmatched. The length of the CDR3 is 13 residues. CDR1 is MNHNS, CDR2 SASEGT, per germline. CDR3 protein: CASSPGQGSEQYF. CDR3 DNA: TGTGCCAGCAGTCCGGGACAGGGATCCGAGCAGTACTTC.

This clone is deemed medium-sized. The chain employs TRBV6-1 and TRBJ2-7; D is possibly TRBD1 (6 bases). The CDR3 consists of 16 residues. Germline V gene lookup returns CDR1 MNHNS and CDR2 SASEGT. V lost 1 base to trimming and J lost 2 bases, with 15 bases between them. This CDR3 is CASSEVWQGRPYEQYF. The CDR3 nucleotides read TGTGCCAGCAGTGAAGTATGGCAGGGGCGACCCTACGAGCAGTACTTC.

This clone appeared many times. The rearrangement uses TRBV11-2 and TRBJ2-5, with D tentatively TRBD1 (5 bases). The V gene lost 5 bases and the J gene lost 4 bases, with 8 bases spanning the gap. Germline V gene data show CDR1 as SGHAT and CDR2 as FQNNGV. The CDR3 is 12 amino acids. The CDR3 reads CASSPQGETQYF. The DNA for the CDR3 is TGTGCCAGCAGCCCGCAGGGAGAGACCCAGTACTTC.

This clone was counted a few times. The genes are TRBV28 and TRBJ2-3, with 10 bases aligning to TRBD1. CDR3 length: 15 residues. J was trimmed by 1 base and V by 2 bases; bases with no gene match: 0. The V gene's germline CDR1 is MDHEN and CDR2 SYDVKM. The CDR3 here is CASSLGTGGTDTQYF. CDR3 bases: TGTGCCAGCAGTTTAGGGACAGGGGGCACAGATACGCAGTATTTT.